This T cell receptor beta chain was retrieved from a study of T-cell reconstitution after alpha-beta-depleted transplantation in children. Preparation of the TCRbeta library was carried out with unique molecular identifiers. TCRdb analysed the PCR reads with MiXCR anew, one entry per CDR3 protein. Of about 340,000 distinct CDR3 sequences in the sample, around 15% were seen once. The CDR3 is 15 amino acids. Germline values: CDR1 SGDLS, CDR2 YYNGEE. Trimming removed 1 base at V and 2 bases at J, with 10 bases between. The rearrangement uses TRBV9 and TRBJ1-5, with no clear D. The sequencing here drew on PBMCs, mostly from graft donor cells, taken 360 days after TCRalphabeta/CD19-depleted stem cell transplant. The receptor's source is a male patient between 2 and 15 years old who had a stem cell transplant for acute lymphoblastic leukemia, so the T cells may come from the graft donor. CDR3 nucleotides: TGTGCCAGCAGCGTAATCCGGGGAGGCAATCAGCCCCAGCATTTT. Protein: CASSVIRGGNQPQHF.